This is a list of T cell receptor beta chains from one sample in a study of T cell responses to AZD1222 COVID-19 vaccine. Data came from immunoSEQ multiplex PCR; TCRdb stores just in-frame clones and leaves some out. The data contain about 120,000 clones, about nine tenths of them seen just once; the ten biggest clones take up 6% to 8%. The sample consisted of peripheral blood, taken on day 0 of AZD1222 vaccination. The receptors shown here come from an adult in good health. Each CDR3 is given with its conserved first and last residue. D genes are given only for firm matches. The size of a clone is reported for some rows only, either as once, few or many, or as a class for expanded clones.

CDR3aa: CASTFGAFF; CDR3nt: TGTGCCAGCACGTTTGGAGCTTTCTTT; v_gene: TRBV2; abundance: NA; j_gene: TRBJ1-1; d_gene: NA
CDR3aa: CASSPGPSGELFF; CDR3nt: TGTGCCAGCAGCCCCGGCCCCTCCGGGGAGCTGTTTTTT; v_gene: TRBV7-3; abundance: many; j_gene: TRBJ2-2; d_gene: NA
CDR3aa: CAWNVGTYEQYF; CDR3nt: TGTGCCTGGAATGTGGGAACCTACGAGCAGTACTTC; v_gene: TRBV30; abundance: NA; j_gene: TRBJ2-7; d_gene: NA
CDR3aa: CASSFEGLKEAFF; CDR3nt: TGTGCCAGCAGTTTTGAGGGCCTCAAGGAAGCTTTCTTT; v_gene: TRBV12-3/TRBV12-4; abundance: NA; j_gene: TRBJ1-1; d_gene: NA
CDR3aa: CASSPQGVSRNQPQHF; CDR3nt: TGTGCCAGCAGTCCCCAGGGAGTTAGCCGAAATCAGCCCCAGCATTTT; v_gene: TRBV27; abundance: NA; j_gene: TRBJ1-5; d_gene: NA
CDR3aa: CASSIGGTGSTNSPLHF; CDR3nt: TGTGCCAGTAGTATTGGGGGGACAGGAAGCACTAATTCACCCCTCCACTTT; v_gene: TRBV19; abundance: NA; j_gene: TRBJ1-6; d_gene: TRBD1
CDR3aa: CASSSASFYGYTF; CDR3nt: TGTGCCAGCAGTTCAGCTTCATTTTATGGCTACACCTTC; v_gene: TRBV28; abundance: NA; j_gene: TRBJ1-2; d_gene: NA
CDR3aa: CASSLDINQPQHF; CDR3nt: TGTGCCAGCAGCTTAGATATCAATCAGCCCCAGCATTTT; v_gene: TRBV7-2; abundance: NA; j_gene: TRBJ1-5; d_gene: NA
CDR3aa: CATHGPPVGVAFF; CDR3nt: TGTGCCACCCACGGTCCACCTGTCGGTGTAGCTTTCTTT; v_gene: TRBV6-5; abundance: NA; j_gene: TRBJ1-1; d_gene: NA
CDR3aa: CASSSLISYTF; CDR3nt: TGTGCCAGCAGTTCCCTTATTAGCTACACCTTC; v_gene: TRBV28; abundance: NA; j_gene: TRBJ1-2; d_gene: NA
CDR3aa: CASSRQGGTTSNEQFF; CDR3nt: TGTGCCAGCAGCCGACAGGGGGGAACGACGAGCAATGAGCAGTTCTTC; v_gene: TRBV9; abundance: NA; j_gene: TRBJ2-1; d_gene: TRBD1
CDR3aa: CASSPSGPPYNEQFF; CDR3nt: TGTGCCAGCAGCCCCAGCGGACCGCCCTACAATGAGCAGTTCTTC; v_gene: TRBV2; abundance: NA; j_gene: TRBJ2-1; d_gene: NA
CDR3aa: CSGTSGLSTDTQYF; CDR3nt: TGCAGCGGCACTAGCGGTCTTAGCACAGATACGCAGTATTTT; v_gene: TRBV29-1; abundance: NA; j_gene: TRBJ2-3; d_gene: TRBD2
CDR3aa: CASSLSFSATYEQYF; CDR3nt: TGTGCCAGCAGTTTATCCTTCAGCGCTACCTACGAGCAGTACTTC; v_gene: TRBV27; abundance: few; j_gene: TRBJ2-7; d_gene: NA
CDR3aa: CASRGTGRNHNEQFF; CDR3nt: TGTGCCAGTAGGGGGACCGGGAGAAACCACAATGAGCAGTTCTTC; v_gene: TRBV19; abundance: NA; j_gene: TRBJ2-1; d_gene: NA
CDR3aa: CASSRYNEQFF; CDR3nt: TGTGCCAGCAGCCGCTACAATGAGCAGTTCTTC; v_gene: TRBV7-9; abundance: NA; j_gene: TRBJ2-1; d_gene: NA
CDR3aa: CASGSSGDTDTQYF; CDR3nt: TGTGCCAGCGGTTCTAGCGGAGACACAGATACGCAGTATTTT; v_gene: TRBV7-2; abundance: NA; j_gene: TRBJ2-3; d_gene: TRBD2
CDR3aa: CASRMTGNTGELFF; CDR3nt: TGTGCCAGCAGGATGACAGGGAACACCGGGGAGCTGTTTTTT; v_gene: TRBV28; abundance: NA; j_gene: TRBJ2-2; d_gene: NA
CDR3aa: CASSPGGVTNSPLHF; CDR3nt: TGTGCCAGCAGCCCTGGGGGAGTGACTAATTCACCCCTCCACTTT; v_gene: TRBV11-3; abundance: NA; j_gene: TRBJ1-6; d_gene: NA
CDR3aa: CASSWGFNYGYTF; CDR3nt: TGTGCCAGCAGCTGGGGATTCAACTATGGCTACACCTTC; v_gene: TRBV12-3/TRBV12-4; abundance: few; j_gene: TRBJ1-2; d_gene: NA
CDR3aa: CASSQESGRTRQPQHF; CDR3nt: TGCGCCAGCAGCCAAGAGTCCGGCAGGACAAGGCAGCCCCAGCATTTT; v_gene: TRBV4-1; abundance: NA; j_gene: TRBJ1-5; d_gene: NA
CDR3aa: CASSESKATPGDTQYF; CDR3nt: TGTGCCAGCAGTGAAAGTAAGGCCACGCCTGGAGATACGCAGTATTTT; v_gene: TRBV6-1; abundance: NA; j_gene: TRBJ2-3; d_gene: NA
CDR3aa: CAISDPGTPGGYTF; CDR3nt: TGTGCCATCAGTGACCCCGGGACGCCGGGGGGCTACACCTTC; v_gene: TRBV10-3; abundance: NA; j_gene: TRBJ1-2; d_gene: NA
CDR3aa: CASSVAELWYEQYF; CDR3nt: TGTGCCAGCAGCGTAGCTGAGTTATGGTACGAGCAGTACTTC; v_gene: TRBV9; abundance: NA; j_gene: TRBJ2-7; d_gene: NA
CDR3aa: CASSLTASYEQYF; CDR3nt: TGTGCCAGCAGCCTGACAGCTTCCTACGAGCAGTACTTC; v_gene: TRBV7-9; abundance: NA; j_gene: TRBJ2-7; d_gene: NA
CDR3aa: CASSRETVWGYTEAFF; CDR3nt: TGTGCCAGCAGCCGGGAAACCGTATGGGGCTACACTGAAGCTTTCTTT; v_gene: TRBV9; abundance: NA; j_gene: TRBJ1-1; d_gene: NA
CDR3aa: CASSEGSGTPLHF; CDR3nt: TGCGCCAGCAGTGAGGGTAGCGGGACCCCCCTCCACTTC; v_gene: TRBV10-2; abundance: NA; j_gene: TRBJ2-5; d_gene: TRBD2
CDR3aa: CACGRLGGPETQYF; CDR3nt: TGTGCCTGCGGAAGACTAGGGGGGCCGGAGACCCAGTACTTC; v_gene: TRBV30; abundance: NA; j_gene: TRBJ2-5; d_gene: NA
CDR3aa: CASSLDPSSYNEQFF; CDR3nt: TGCGCCAGCAGCTTGGACCCGAGCTCCTACAATGAGCAGTTCTTC; v_gene: TRBV5-1; abundance: NA; j_gene: TRBJ2-1; d_gene: NA
CDR3aa: CASSQDYSDSYNEQFF; CDR3nt: TGTGCCAGCAGCCAAGATTATTCGGACTCCTACAATGAGCAGTTCTTC; v_gene: TRBV3-1/TRBV3-2; abundance: NA; j_gene: TRBJ2-1; d_gene: NA
CDR3aa: CASSKGQLLAGVYEQYF; CDR3nt: TGTGCCAGCAGCAAGGGACAGTTACTAGCGGGAGTCTACGAGCAGTACTTC; v_gene: TRBV5-4; abundance: NA; j_gene: TRBJ2-7; d_gene: TRBD2
CDR3aa: CASSWTGANTEAFF; CDR3nt: TGTGCCAGCAGCTGGACAGGAGCGAACACTGAAGCTTTCTTT; v_gene: TRBV7-9; abundance: NA; j_gene: TRBJ1-1; d_gene: TRBD1
CDR3aa: CASSARGREVLETQYF; CDR3nt: TGTGCCAGTAGTGCCCGCGGGCGGGAGGTGTTAGAGACCCAGTACTTC; v_gene: TRBV19; abundance: NA; j_gene: TRBJ2-5; d_gene: TRBD2
CDR3aa: CASSVSSGGNYNEQFF; CDR3nt: TGTGCCAGTAGTGTGTCTAGCGGGGGGAACTACAATGAGCAGTTCTTC; v_gene: TRBV19; abundance: NA; j_gene: TRBJ2-1; d_gene: TRBD2
CDR3aa: CASSYTYSGNTIYF; CDR3nt: TGTGCCAGCAGCTACACTTACTCTGGAAACACCATATATTTT; v_gene: TRBV9; abundance: few; j_gene: TRBJ1-3; d_gene: NA
CDR3aa: CASSSTPGGRNYGYTF; CDR3nt: TGTGCCAGCAGCTCGACCCCGGGGGGGAGGAACTATGGCTACACCTTC; v_gene: TRBV5-6; abundance: NA; j_gene: TRBJ1-2; d_gene: NA